These T cell receptor beta chains were read from a single sample in a study of T cell responses to AZD1222 COVID-19 vaccine. Repertoires were generated with immunoSEQ multiplex PCR, while TCRdb's copy carries only in-frame clones and drops some. Of some 130,000 clones listed, over 75% are singletons. The sample here was peripheral blood, taken on day 0 of AZD1222 vaccination. All receptors derive from an adult in good health. Both conserved end residues are part of each CDR3. Each record gives: J gene, D gene, clone size, V gene, CDR3 protein, CDR3 DNA. A D gene is named only where the DNA matches it firmly. A row's size may be missing; if present it is once, few, many or a size class.

TRBJ1-6	NA	NA	TRBV4-2	CASSPTLKGVAYNSPLHF	TGTGCCAGCAGCCCTACACTTAAAGGGGTAGCCTATAATTCACCCCTCCACTTT
TRBJ2-3	NA	once	TRBV29-1	CSVDGVGKASTDTQYF	TGCAGCGTTGACGGGGTGGGGAAGGCTAGCACAGATACGCAGTATTTT
TRBJ1-3	TRBD1	NA	TRBV4-2	CASSPQQGKSGNTIYF	TGTGCCAGCAGCCCACAACAGGGGAAGTCTGGAAACACCATATATTTT
TRBJ1-4	NA	NA	TRBV28	CASSFLIQGTNEKLFF	TGTGCCAGCAGTTTCCTGATACAGGGTACTAATGAAAAACTGTTTTTT
TRBJ1-5	NA	NA	TRBV6-6	CASSRYQPQHF	TGTGCCAGCAGTCGATATCAGCCCCAGCATTTT
TRBJ1-5	NA	few	TRBV19	CASTSGQSNQPQHF	NA
TRBJ1-6	TRBD1	NA	TRBV18	CASSTSGQGNSPLHF	TGTGCCAGCTCAACCTCGGGACAGGGGAATTCACCCCTCCACTTT
TRBJ2-3	NA	NA	TRBV7-6	CASSSEGGADTQYF	TGTGCCAGCAGCTCCGAGGGTGGGGCAGATACGCAGTATTTT
TRBJ1-1	NA	NA	TRBV10-2	CASSEGGDGDTEAFF	TGCGCCAGCAGTGAGGGCGGGGATGGCGACACTGAAGCTTTCTTT
TRBJ2-7	NA	NA	TRBV11-3	CASSPGGSHEQYF	TGTGCCAGCAGCCCCGGGGGCTCCCACGAGCAGTACTTC
TRBJ2-2	NA	NA	TRBV5-6	CASSPQAGITGELFF	TGTGCCAGCAGCCCCCAGGCGGGGATCACCGGGGAGCTGTTTTTT
TRBJ1-6	NA	NA	TRBV15	CATSRGQGLDSPLHF	TGTGCCACCAGCAGAGGCCAGGGATTGGATTCACCCCTCCACTTT
TRBJ1-3	TRBD1	once	TRBV7-6	CASSLGTGGNTIYF	TGTGCCAGCAGCTTAGGGACAGGGGGAAACACCATATATTTT
TRBJ1-4	NA	NA	TRBV6-6	CASRVNEKLFF	TGTGCCAGCAGGGTCAATGAAAAACTGTTTTTT
TRBJ1-3	NA	once	TRBV11-2	CASSSLKGSRDTIYF	TGTGCCAGCAGCTCGCTAAAGGGGAGCCGGGACACCATATATTTT
TRBJ1-2	TRBD1	NA	TRBV28	CASSSDRGYGYTF	TGTGCCAGCAGCTCCGACAGGGGATATGGCTACACCTTC
TRBJ2-2	NA	NA	TRBV12-3/TRBV12-4	CASRLHTGELFF	TGTGCCAGCAGGCTGCACACCGGGGAGCTGTTTTTT
TRBJ2-1	NA	NA	TRBV28	CASSLPAEDYNEQFF	TGTGCCAGCAGTTTGCCGGCAGAGGATTACAATGAGCAGTTCTTC
TRBJ2-7	NA	NA	TRBV6-5	CASSYQGYEQYF	TGTGCCAGCAGTTACCAAGGCTACGAGCAGTACTTC
TRBJ1-5	TRBD1	NA	TRBV19	CASSPDRDLYSNQPQHF	TGTGCCAGTAGCCCGGACAGGGACCTTTATAGCAATCAGCCCCAGCATTTT
TRBJ2-1	NA	NA	TRBV2	CASSGPGNEQFF	TGTGCCAGCAGTGGGCCTGGCAATGAGCAGTTCTTC
TRBJ1-5	NA	NA	TRBV7-9	CASSLGRQTQHF	TGTGCCAGCAGCTTAGGGCGTCAGACCCAGCATTTT
TRBJ1-4	NA	few	TRBV13	CASSAWGSGKLFF	TGTGCCAGCAGCGCCTGGGGGAGTGGGAAACTGTTTTTT
TRBJ1-3	NA	NA	TRBV6-5	CASSRLSSGNTIYF	TGTGCCAGCAGCCGCCTCAGTTCTGGAAACACCATATATTTT